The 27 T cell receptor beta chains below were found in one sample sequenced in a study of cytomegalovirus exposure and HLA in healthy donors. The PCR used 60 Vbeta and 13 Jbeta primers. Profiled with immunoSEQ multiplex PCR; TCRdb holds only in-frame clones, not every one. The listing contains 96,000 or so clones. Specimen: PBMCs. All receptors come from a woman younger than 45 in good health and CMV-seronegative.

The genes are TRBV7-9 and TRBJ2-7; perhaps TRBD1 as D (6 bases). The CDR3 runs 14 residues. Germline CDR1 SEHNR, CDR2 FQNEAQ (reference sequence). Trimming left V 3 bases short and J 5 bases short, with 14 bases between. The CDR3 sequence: CASSFLTGGDEQYF. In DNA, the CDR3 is TGTGCCAGCAGCTTTCTGACAGGTGGGGACGAGCAGTACTTC.

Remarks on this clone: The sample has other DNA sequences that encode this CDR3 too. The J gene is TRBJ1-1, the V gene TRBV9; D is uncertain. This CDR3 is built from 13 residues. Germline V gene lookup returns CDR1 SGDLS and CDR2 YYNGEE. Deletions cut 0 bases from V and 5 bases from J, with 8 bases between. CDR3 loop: CASSVGGLTEAFF. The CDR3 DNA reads TGTGCCAGCAGCGTAGGAGGACTGACTGAAGCTTTCTTT.

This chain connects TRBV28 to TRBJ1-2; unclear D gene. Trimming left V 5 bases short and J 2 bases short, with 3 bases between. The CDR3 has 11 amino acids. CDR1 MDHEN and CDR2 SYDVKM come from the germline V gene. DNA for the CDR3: TGTGCCAGCAGTCTGAACTATGGCTACACCTTC. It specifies CASSLNYGYTF.

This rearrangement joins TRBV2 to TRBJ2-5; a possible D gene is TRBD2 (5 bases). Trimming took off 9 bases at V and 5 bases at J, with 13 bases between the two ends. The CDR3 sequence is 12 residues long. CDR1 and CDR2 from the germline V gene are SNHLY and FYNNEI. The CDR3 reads CASEEAKETQYF. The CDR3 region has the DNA TGTGCCAGTGAGGAGGCTAAGGAGACCCAGTACTTC.

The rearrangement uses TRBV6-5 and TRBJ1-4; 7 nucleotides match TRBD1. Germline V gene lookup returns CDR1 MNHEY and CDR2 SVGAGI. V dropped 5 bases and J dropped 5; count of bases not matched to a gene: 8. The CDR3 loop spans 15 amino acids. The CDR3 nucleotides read TGTGCCAGCAGTACCCGACAGGGAAGGAATGAAAAACTGTTTTTT. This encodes CASSTRQGRNEKLFF.

DNA for the CDR3: TGTGCCAGCAGCAAAGTTGGAGCAGAAAATCAGCCCCAGCATTTT. Protein product: CASSKVGAENQPQHF. V usage is TRBV21-1 and J usage is TRBJ1-5. TRBV21-1 corresponds to a pseudogene. This CDR3 is built from 15 residues.

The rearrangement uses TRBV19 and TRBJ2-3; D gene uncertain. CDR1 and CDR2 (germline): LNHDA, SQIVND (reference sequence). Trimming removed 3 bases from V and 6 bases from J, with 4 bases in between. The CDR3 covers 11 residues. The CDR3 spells CASSIADTQYF. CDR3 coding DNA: TGTGCCAGTAGTATCGCGGATACGCAGTATTTT.

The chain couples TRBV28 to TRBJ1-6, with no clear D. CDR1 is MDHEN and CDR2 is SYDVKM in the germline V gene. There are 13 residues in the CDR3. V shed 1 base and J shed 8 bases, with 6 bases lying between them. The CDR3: CASSLFRYSPLHF. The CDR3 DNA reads TGTGCCAGCAGTTTATTCCGTTATTCACCCCTCCACTTT. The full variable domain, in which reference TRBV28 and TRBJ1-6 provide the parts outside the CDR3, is DVKVTQSSRYLVKRTGEKVFLECVQDMDHENMFWYRQDPGLGLRLIYFSYDVKMKEKGDIPEGYSVSREKKERFSLILESASTNQTSMYLCASSLFRYSPLHFGNGTRLTVT.

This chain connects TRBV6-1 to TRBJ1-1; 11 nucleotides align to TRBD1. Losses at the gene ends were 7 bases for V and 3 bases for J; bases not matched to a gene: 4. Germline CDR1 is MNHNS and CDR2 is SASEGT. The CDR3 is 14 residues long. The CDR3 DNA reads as TGTGCCAGCATTGTGGGACAGGGGGACACTGAAGCTTTCTTT. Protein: CASIVGQGDTEAFF.

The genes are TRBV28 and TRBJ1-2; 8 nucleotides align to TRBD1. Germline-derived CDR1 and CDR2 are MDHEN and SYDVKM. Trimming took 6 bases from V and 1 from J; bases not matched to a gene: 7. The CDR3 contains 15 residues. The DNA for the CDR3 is TGTGCCAGCAGGGACGGGACAGGCGATAACTATGGCTACACCTTC. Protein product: CASRDGTGDNYGYTF.

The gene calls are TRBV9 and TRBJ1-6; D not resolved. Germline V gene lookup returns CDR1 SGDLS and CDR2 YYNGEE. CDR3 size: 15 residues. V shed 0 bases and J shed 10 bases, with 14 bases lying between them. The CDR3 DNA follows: TGTGCCAGCAGCGTAGACCCAGAGGTAGAATCACCCCTCCACTTT. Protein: CASSVDPEVESPLHF.

The CDR3 here is CASSFAGSNQPQHF. CDR3 coding DNA: TGTGCCAGCAGCTTCGCAGGGAGCAATCAGCCCCAGCATTTT. The chain combines TRBV7-9 with TRBJ1-5; D is perhaps TRBD1 (5 bases). This CDR3 has 14 amino acids. CDR1 SEHNR and CDR2 FQNEAQ come from the germline V gene (reference sequence). V lost 3 bases, J lost 1 base, and 7 bases lay in between.

CDR3 loop: CASSHQDRANEKLFF. The CDR3 DNA follows: TGCGCCAGCAGTCACCAGGACAGGGCTAATGAAAAACTGTTTTTT. V and J are TRBV4-1 and TRBJ1-4, with 8 bases fitting TRBD1. The V and J ends lost 6 bases and 3 bases, in that order; junction bases with no gene match: 6. Germline-derived CDR1 and CDR2 are MGHRA and YSYEKL. CDR3 length equals 15 residues.

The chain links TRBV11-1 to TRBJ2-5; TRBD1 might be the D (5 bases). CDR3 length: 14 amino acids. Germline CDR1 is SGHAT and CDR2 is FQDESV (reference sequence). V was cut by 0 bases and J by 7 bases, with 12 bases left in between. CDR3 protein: CASSLAHQGGTQYF. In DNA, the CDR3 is TGTGCCAGCAGCTTAGCGCACCAGGGTGGGACCCAGTACTTC.

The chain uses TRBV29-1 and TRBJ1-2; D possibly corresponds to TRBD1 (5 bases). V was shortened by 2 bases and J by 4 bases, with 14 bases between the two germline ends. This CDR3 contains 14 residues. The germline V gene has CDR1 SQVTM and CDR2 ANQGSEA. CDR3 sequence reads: CSVEPPGTSYGYTF. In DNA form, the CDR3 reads TGCAGCGTTGAACCCCCAGGGACTAGCTATGGCTACACCTTC.

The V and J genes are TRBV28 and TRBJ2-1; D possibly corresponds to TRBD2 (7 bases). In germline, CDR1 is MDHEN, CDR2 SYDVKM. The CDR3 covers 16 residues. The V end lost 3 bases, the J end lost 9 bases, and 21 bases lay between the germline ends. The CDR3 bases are TGTGCCAGCAGTTTGGAGGGGGGGGCTTATTGGGCTGAGCAGTTCTTC. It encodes CASSLEGGAYWAEQFF.

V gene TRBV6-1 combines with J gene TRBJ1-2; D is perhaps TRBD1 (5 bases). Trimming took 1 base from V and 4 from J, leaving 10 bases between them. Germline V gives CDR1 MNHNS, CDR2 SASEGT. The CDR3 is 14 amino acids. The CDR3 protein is CASSEGPTVYGYTF. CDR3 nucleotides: TGTGCCAGCAGTGAAGGCCCGACAGTCTATGGCTACACCTTC.

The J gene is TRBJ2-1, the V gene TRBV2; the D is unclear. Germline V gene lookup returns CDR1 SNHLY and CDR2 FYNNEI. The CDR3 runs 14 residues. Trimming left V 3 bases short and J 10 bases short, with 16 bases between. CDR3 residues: CASSDLASRVEQFF. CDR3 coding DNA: TGTGCCAGCAGTGATTTAGCCTCGCGTGTCGAGCAGTTCTTC. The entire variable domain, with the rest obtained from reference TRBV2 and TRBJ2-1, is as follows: EPEVTQTPSHQVTQMGQEVILRCVPISNHLYFYWYRQILGQKVEFLVSFYNNEISEKSEIFDDQFSVERPDGSNFTLKIRSTKLEDSAMYFCASSDLASRVEQFFGPGTRLTVL.

The CDR3 sequence: CASSRVRSNQPQHF. The CDR3 bases are TGTGCCAGCAGTCGAGTGCGGAGCAATCAGCCCCAGCATTTT. J is TRBJ1-5 and V is TRBV28; no clear D. The CDR3 extends over 14 amino acids. With 5 bases removed from V and 1 base from J, the gap between germline ends came to 9 bases. CDR1 MDHEN and CDR2 SYDVKM come from the germline V gene.

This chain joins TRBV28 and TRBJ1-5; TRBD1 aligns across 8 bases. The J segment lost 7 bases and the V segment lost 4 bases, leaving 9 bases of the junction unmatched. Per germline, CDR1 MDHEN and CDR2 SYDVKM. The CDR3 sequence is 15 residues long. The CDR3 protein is CASSYRDRRGQPQHF. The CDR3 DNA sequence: TGTGCCAGCAGTTACCGGGACAGGCGAGGGCAGCCCCAGCATTTT.

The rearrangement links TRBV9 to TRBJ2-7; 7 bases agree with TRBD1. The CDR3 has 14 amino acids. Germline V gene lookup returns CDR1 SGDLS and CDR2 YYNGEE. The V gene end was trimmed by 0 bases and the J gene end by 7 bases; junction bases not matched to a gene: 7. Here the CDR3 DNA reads TGTGCCAGCAGCGTAGGACAGGGAATTCAGGAGCAGTACTTC. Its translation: CASSVGQGIQEQYF.

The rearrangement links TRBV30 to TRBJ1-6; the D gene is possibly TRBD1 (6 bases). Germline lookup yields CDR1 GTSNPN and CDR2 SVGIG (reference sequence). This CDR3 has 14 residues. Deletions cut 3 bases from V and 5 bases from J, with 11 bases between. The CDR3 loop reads CAWRLQGDNSPLHF. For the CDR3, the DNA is TGTGCCTGGAGGCTACAGGGAGATAATTCACCCCTCCACTTT.

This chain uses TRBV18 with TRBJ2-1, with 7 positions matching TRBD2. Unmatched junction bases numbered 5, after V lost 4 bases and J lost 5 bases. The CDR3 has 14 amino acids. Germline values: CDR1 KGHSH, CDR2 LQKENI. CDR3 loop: CASSRSGGNNEQFF. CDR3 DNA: TGTGCCAGCTCACGTTCGGGAGGCAACAATGAGCAGTTCTTC.

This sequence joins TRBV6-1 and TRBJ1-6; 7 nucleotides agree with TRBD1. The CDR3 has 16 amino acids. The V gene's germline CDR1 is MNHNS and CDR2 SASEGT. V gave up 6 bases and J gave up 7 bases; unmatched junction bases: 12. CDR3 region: CASSEPGQLSNSPLHF. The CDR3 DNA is TGTGCCAGCAGCGAACCGGGACAGCTATCAAATTCACCCCTCCACTTT.

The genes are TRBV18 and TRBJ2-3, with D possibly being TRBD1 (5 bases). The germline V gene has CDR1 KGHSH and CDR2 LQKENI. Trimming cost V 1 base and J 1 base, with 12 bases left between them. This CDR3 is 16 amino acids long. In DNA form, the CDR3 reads TGTGCCAGCTCACCACTTCAGGGTAGGGGCACAGATACGCAGTATTTT. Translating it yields CASSPLQGRGTDTQYF.

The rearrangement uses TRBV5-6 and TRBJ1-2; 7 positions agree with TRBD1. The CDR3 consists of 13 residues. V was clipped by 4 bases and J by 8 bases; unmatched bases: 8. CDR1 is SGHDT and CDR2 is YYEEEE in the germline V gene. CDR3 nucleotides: TGTGCCAGCAGCCCCTCCCCCAGGGGGGGCTACACCTTC. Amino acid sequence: CASSPSPRGGYTF.

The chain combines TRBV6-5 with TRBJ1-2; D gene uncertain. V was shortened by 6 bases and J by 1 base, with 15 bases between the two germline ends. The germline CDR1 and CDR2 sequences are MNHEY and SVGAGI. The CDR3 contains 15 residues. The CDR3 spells CASSPDRAGNYGYTF. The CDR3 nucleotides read TGTGCCAGCAGCCCTGACCGGGCGGGTAACTATGGCTACACCTTC.